These 19 T cell receptor beta chains originate from one sample sequenced in a study of blood T cells in healthy people across ages. The second PCR ran 7 to 11 cycles with a sample-barcoded 5' primer and J-beta primers. TCRdb redid the calling of the 5' RACE reads with MiXCR, one entry per CDR3 protein. The sample holds some 670,000 distinct CDR3 sequences, 40% to 65% seen once. The sequencing input was blood. These receptors were collected from a woman of 80 years or more in good health.

Regarding this clonotype: A much larger clone lies a single base off, so this may be a read error. J is TRBJ2-1 and V is TRBV9; 9 bases are shared with TRBD1. TRBJ2-7 explains the end of the DNA better; the J call may be wrong. The CDR3 runs 16 residues. Per the germline V gene, CDR1 is SGDLS and CDR2 is YYNGEE. The CDR3 spells CASSATGGSSYNEQYF. The CDR3 region has the DNA TGTGCCAGCAGCGCTACAGGGGGCTCGTCCTACAATGAGCAGTACTTC.

This clonotype was seen at least ten times. This chain links TRBV11-2 with TRBJ1-1; the D is unclear. V shed 5 bases and J shed 0 bases, with 10 bases lying between them. The length of the CDR3 is 14 residues. The germline gives CDR1 SGHAT, CDR2 FQNNGV. The CDR3 sequence: CASSPLPMNTEAFF. CDR3 DNA sequence: TGTGCCAGCAGCCCCCTCCCGATGAACACTGAAGCTTTCTTT.

Comments on this clonotype: A junction boundary mismatches the germline segment, possibly from a read error. The V gene is TRBV7-2, the J gene TRBJ1-5; D possibly corresponds to TRBD1 (5 bases). CDR3 size: 15 residues. The germline V gene encodes CDR1 SGHTA and CDR2 FQGNSA. The CDR3 sequence: CASSLSWGSKQPQHF. The CDR3 DNA reads as TGTGCCAGCAGCTTAAGTTGGGGGAGCAAGCAGCCCCAGCATTTT.

The chain has TRBV5-1 and TRBJ2-5; the match to TRBD1 covers 11 bases. Germline trimming cut 0 bases from V and 1 base from J; bases unmatched to any gene: 2. The germline gives CDR1 SGHRS, CDR2 YFSETQ. CDR3 size: 16 residues. CDR3 bases: TGCGCCAGCAGCTTGGCGGGGACAGGGGGCCAAGAGACCCAGTACTTC. Translation gives CASSLAGTGGQETQYF. The full variable domain, in which reference TRBV5-1 and TRBJ2-5 provide the parts outside the CDR3, is KAGVTQTPRYLIKTRGQQVTLSCSPISGHRSVSWYQQTPGQGLQFLFEYFSETQRNKGNFPGRFSGRQFSNSRSEMNVSTLELGDSALYLCASSLAGTGGQETQYFGPGTRLLVL.

The chain combines TRBV5-1 with TRBJ2-1; 9 nucleotides agree with TRBD1. Gene TRBJ2-7 matches the end of the DNA better, so the J call may be wrong. The CDR3 extends over 17 amino acids. Germline V gene data show CDR1 as SGHRS and CDR2 as YFSETQ. CDR3 nucleotides: TGCGCCAGCAGCTTGGCTCCGGACAGGGGATCCTACAATGAGCAGTACTTC. Encoded protein: CASSLAPDRGSYNEQYF.

CDR3 sequence (DNA): TGTGCCAGCAGTTCCCCTCGTACGGGACGGGGCAATCAGCCCCAGCATTTT. This encodes CASSSPRTGRGNQPQHF. The gene calls are TRBV28 and TRBJ1-5; tentatively, D is TRBD1 (5 bases). CDR1 and CDR2 (germline): MDHEN, SYDVKM. This CDR3 comprises 17 residues. V dropped 4 bases and J dropped 2 bases, with 18 bases sitting between them.

The V and J genes are TRBV9 and TRBJ2-7, with D perhaps TRBD1 (5 bases). Germline CDR1 reads SGDLS; CDR2 reads YYNGEE. The V end was cut by 3 bases, the J end by 2 bases, with 18 bases between. The CDR3 sequence is 16 residues long. CDR3 sequence reads: CASSAARPDRPYEQYF. The CDR3 region has the DNA TGTGCCAGCAGCGCAGCTCGTCCCGACAGACCCTACGAGCAGTACTTC.

The sample holds a few counts of this clonotype. The rearrangement joins TRBV5-1 to TRBJ1-6; 7 positions match TRBD1. Germline V gene sequence: CDR1 SGHRS, CDR2 YFSETQ. This CDR3 comprises 17 residues. V dropped 6 bases and J dropped 6; count of bases not matched to a gene: 15. This CDR3 reads CASTYTGTDFSNSPLHF. CDR3 coding DNA: TGCGCCAGCACCTATACCGGGACAGACTTTTCTAATTCACCCCTCCACTTT.

V is TRBV20-1 and J is TRBJ1-1; TRBD1 is a possible D gene (6 bases). With 2 bases removed from V and 2 bases from J, the gap between germline ends came to 18 bases. Looked up from germline, CDR1 is DFQATT and CDR2 is SNEGSKA (reference sequence). This CDR3 has 16 residues. DNA of the CDR3: TGCAGTGCTAGAAACCCTAGCGGGGGGCAAAACACTGAAGCTTTCTTT. Protein sequence: CSARNPSGGQNTEAFF.

For this clonotype: With a much larger clone just one base away, this may be a read error. The CDR3 does not close with the conserved phenylalanine or tryptophan, likely indicating a read error. V is TRBV5-1 and J is TRBJ2-3, with 9 bases lining up with TRBD1. V was clipped by 1 base and J by 7 bases; unmatched bases: 10. Germline loops: CDR1 SGHRS, CDR2 YFSETQ. This CDR3 is built from 16 residues. The CDR3 loop reads CASSLTTGQGPHTQYS. In nucleotides, the CDR3 is TGCGCCAGCAGCTTGACTACGGGACAGGGACCACATACGCAGTATTCT.

This clonotype was seen many times. The CDR3 DNA sequence: TGCGCCAGCAGCGCCATTAGCGGGAGTTACGAGCAGTACTTC. Translated, it gives CASSAISGSYEQYF. The chain has TRBV5-1 and TRBJ2-7, with TRBD2 identical over 9 bases. This CDR3 comprises 14 residues. Germline-derived CDR1 and CDR2 are SGHRS and YFSETQ. V shed 4 bases, J shed 4 bases, and the junction held 6 bases outside the gene matches.

The V and J genes are TRBV7-2 and TRBJ2-2; TRBD2 matches at 13 bases. CDR3 length: 20 amino acids. Looked up from germline, CDR1 is SGHTA and CDR2 is FQGNSA. Germline trimming cut 1 base from V and 3 bases from J; bases unmatched to any gene: 11. CDR3 nucleotide sequence: TGTGCCAGCAGCTTAGGGTGGTTGGGGACTAGCGGGATCGACACCGGGGAGCTGTTTTTT. This codes for CASSLGWLGTSGIDTGELFF.

The chain couples TRBV4-2 to TRBJ2-3; TRBD2 might be the D (6 bases). CDR1 and CDR2 from the germline V gene are LGHNA and YNFKEQ. V was shortened by 4 bases and J by 3 bases, with 17 bases between the two germline ends. The CDR3 is 16 amino acids. CDR3 bases: TGTGCCAGCAGCCCCCTAGCCGGGGGATATACAGATACGCAGTATTTT. Translating gives CASSPLAGGYTDTQYF.

The V and J genes are TRBV5-1 and TRBJ2-1, with 7 bases aligning to TRBD2. Germline CDR1 SGHRS, CDR2 YFSETQ. The CDR3 totals 15 residues. Losses at the gene ends were 4 bases for V and 1 base for J; bases not matched to a gene: 5. The CDR3 is CASSLGLESYNEQFF. In nucleotides, the CDR3 is TGCGCCAGCAGCCTCGGACTAGAATCCTACAATGAGCAGTTCTTC.

This clonotype was seen a handful of times. The rearrangement links TRBV7-2 to TRBJ2-2; 9 bases are a match to TRBD2. Per the germline V gene, CDR1 is SGHTA and CDR2 is FQGNSA. The CDR3 is 15 amino acids. The junction had 9 bases not matched to a gene; V was cut back by 4 bases and J by 9 bases. CDR3 region: CASSSLRGGNRELFF. As DNA, the CDR3 is TGTGCCAGCAGCTCCCTGCGGGGGGGCAACCGGGAGCTGTTTTTT.

This clonotype showed up just a few times. This chain connects TRBV10-1 to TRBJ2-2; 12 bases are a match to TRBD2. V trimming: 3 bases; J trimming: 3 bases; junction bases outside the gene matches: 2. This CDR3 comprises 16 residues. The germline V gene encodes CDR1 WNHNN and CDR2 SYGVQD (reference sequence). CDR3 residues: CASSDGLAGYTGELFF. In DNA form, the CDR3 reads TGCGCCAGCAGTGATGGACTAGCGGGATACACCGGGGAGCTGTTTTTT.

The chain has TRBV27 and TRBJ1-2, with D perhaps TRBD1 (5 bases). This CDR3 comprises 13 residues. The germline gives CDR1 MNHEY, CDR2 SMNVEV (reference sequence). V gave up 6 bases and J gave up 7 bases, with 15 bases separating them. The CDR3 DNA reads as TGTGCCAGCAGGAGGGGACTTTCGGGTGGCTACACCTTC. Amino acid sequence: CASRRGLSGGYTF.

This clonotype was counted once. V is TRBV11-2 and J is TRBJ2-1; D unclear. Trimming took off 4 bases at V and 1 base at J, with 17 bases between the two ends. Germline V gene sequence: CDR1 SGHAT, CDR2 FQNNGV. The CDR3 contains 17 residues. As DNA, the CDR3 is TGTGCCAGCAGCTGGGTGGAATACAGCGATTCCTACAATGAGCAGTTCTTC. Residues: CASSWVEYSDSYNEQFF.

At least ten counts were recorded for this clonotype. The chain is built from TRBV9 and TRBJ2-3; 10 positions agree with TRBD2. Unmatched junction bases numbered 7, after V lost 0 bases and J lost 6 bases. CDR1 and CDR2 from the germline V gene are SGDLS and YYNGEE. The CDR3 sequence is 16 residues long. The CDR3 reads CASSVVSSGGADTQYF. The CDR3 bases are TGTGCCAGCAGCGTAGTGTCTAGCGGGGGAGCGGATACGCAGTATTTT.